This T cell receptor (beta chain) was sequenced for a study of T-cell reconstitution after alpha-beta-depleted transplantation in children. The V segment lost 5 bases and the J segment 2 bases; nucleotides outside the gene matches: 17. The CDR3 runs 19 residues. CDR1 is SSHAT, CDR2 FNYEAQ, per germline (reference sequence). This clonotype was counted at least ten times. A library of TCRbeta sequences, prepared with unique molecular identifiers, was generated. From the PCR reads, TCRdb called clonotypes with MiXCR, one entry per CDR3 protein. This sample has around 670,000 distinct CDR3 sequences, with roughly 14% found just once.

Sequenced material: PBMCs, taken before TCRalphabeta/CD19-depleted stem cell transplant. This TCR came from a girl aged 2 to 10 with congenital amegakaryocytic thrombocytopenia, due to receive a stem cell transplant. The gene calls are TRBV7-7 and TRBJ1-4, with 7 bases lining up with TRBD1. The CDR3 DNA reads TGTGCCAGCAGCCCCTATGGGACAGTCCGCCAGGGCACTAATGAAAAACTGTTTTTT. Residues: CASSPYGTVRQGTNEKLFF.